Following are 23 T cell receptor beta chains from one sample sequenced in a study of brain T cells in children with intractable seizures. Profiled with immunoSEQ multiplex PCR; TCRdb holds only in-frame clones, not every one. The sample has approximately 330,000 clones; more than 85% are singletons. As to time point: blood from clinic visit 5 months post-surgery; TSC patient then seizure free. Sequencing used peripheral blood, obtained roughly 5 months after surgery. These TCRs come from a boy in the first two years of life with tuberous sclerosis and intractable seizures.

The rearrangement links TRBV6-6 to TRBJ1-6; D might be TRBD1 (5 bases). Trimming took 2 bases from V and 9 from J, leaving 11 bases between them. The length of the CDR3 is 14 residues. The germline V gene has CDR1 MNHNY and CDR2 SVGAGI (reference sequence). CDR3 in DNA: TGTGCCAGCAGTTACAGGGGCCGCTGTTCACCCCTCCACTTT. Its protein product is CASSYRGRCSPLHF.

V is TRBV20-1 and J is TRBJ2-2; D unresolved. Trimming removed 3 bases at V and 7 bases at J, with 12 bases between. The CDR3 is 13 residues long. The germline V gene has CDR1 DFQATT and CDR2 SNEGSKA (reference sequence). CDR3 in DNA: TGCAGTGCTAGTAAAGGGCGAGGCGGGGAGCTGTTTTTT. As protein: CSASKGRGGELFF.

J is TRBJ2-7 and V is TRBV6-1, with 8 bases lining up with TRBD2. In germline, CDR1 is MNHNS, CDR2 SASEGT. The CDR3 is 15 residues long. Germline trimming cut 3 bases from V and 4 bases from J; bases unmatched to any gene: 8. The CDR3 sequence: CASSDSGSPPYEQYF. In DNA form, the CDR3 reads TGTGCCAGCAGTGACAGCGGGAGCCCACCTTACGAGCAGTACTTC.

The gene calls are TRBV29-1 and TRBJ1-2; no reliable D call. The V gene lost 6 bases and the J gene lost 2 bases, with 13 bases spanning the gap. In germline, CDR1 is SQVTM, CDR2 ANQGSEA. CDR3 length: 13 residues. CDR3 coding DNA: TGCAGCGTGTGGTTAGGACGGAACTATGGCTACACCTTC. It specifies CSVWLGRNYGYTF.

V gene TRBV10-3 combines with J gene TRBJ2-1, with 13 bases lining up with TRBD2. Germline-derived CDR1 and CDR2 are ENHRY and SYGVKD. Trimming at V came to 3 bases and at J to 9 bases, leaving 2 bases not matched to a gene. CDR3 size: 14 residues. The CDR3 DNA sequence: TGTGCCATCAGTGAAAGACTAGCGGGAGGTGAGCAGTTCTTC. This codes for CAISERLAGGEQFF.

The rearrangement links TRBV5-1 to TRBJ2-2; D is unclear. CDR3 length: 15 residues. The V gene's germline CDR1 is SGHRS and CDR2 YFSETQ. Trimming took 0 bases from V and 2 from J, leaving 8 bases between them. The CDR3: CASSLAYRNTGELFF. Here the CDR3 DNA reads TGCGCCAGCAGCTTGGCTTACAGAAACACCGGGGAGCTGTTTTTT.

V gene TRBV7-2 combines with J gene TRBJ2-3; 9 bases match TRBD2. This CDR3 is built from 14 residues. The germline V gene has CDR1 SGHTA and CDR2 FQGNSA. V shed 5 bases and J 6 bases; nucleotides not matched to a gene: 6. The CDR3 sequence: CASSPGLATDTQYF. For the CDR3, the DNA is TGTGCCAGCAGCCCAGGACTAGCGACGGATACGCAGTATTTT.

The CDR3 DNA follows: TGTGCCAGCAGCTTGAGCGCGGTACCCTCCTACGAGCAGTACTTC. As protein: CASSLSAVPSYEQYF. The rearrangement uses TRBV5-5 and TRBJ2-7; D gene unclear. V lost 1 base and J lost 0, with 11 bases in between. Germline loops: CDR1 SGHKS, CDR2 YYEKEE (reference sequence). This CDR3 has 15 amino acids.

This clone was picked up a small number of times. The V and J genes are TRBV5-1 and TRBJ1-6; TRBD1 matches 8 bases. The V gene's germline CDR1 is SGHRS and CDR2 YFSETQ. The length of the CDR3 is 14 residues. V trimming: 6 bases; J trimming: 6 bases; junction bases outside the gene matches: 5. The CDR3 loop is CASKTGGANSPLHF. DNA for the CDR3: TGCGCCAGCAAAACAGGGGGAGCTAATTCACCCCTCCACTTT.

The chain uses TRBV24-1 and TRBJ2-2; weak D call: TRBD1 (6 bases). The CDR3 spans 17 residues. Trimming removed 4 bases at V and 0 bases at J, with 14 bases between. CDR1 and CDR2 (germline): KGHDR, SFDVKD. CDR3 residues: CATSDPDRLANTGELFF. CDR3 nucleotide sequence: TGTGCCACCAGTGACCCCGACAGGCTCGCGAACACCGGGGAGCTGTTTTTT.

The CDR3 nucleotides are TGCAGCGTTCGCACCGGGGGATACGAGCAGTACTTC. This gives the protein CSVRTGGYEQYF. The V gene is TRBV29-1, the J gene TRBJ2-7; D may be TRBD2 (6 bases). Germline loops: CDR1 SQVTM, CDR2 ANQGSEA. This CDR3 comprises 12 residues. Trimming took off 5 bases at V and 4 bases at J, with 12 bases between the two ends.

The gene calls are TRBV7-9 and TRBJ1-2, with D unresolved. V shed 2 bases and J shed 3 bases, with 4 bases lying between them. The CDR3 runs to 12 residues. Germline V CDR1 and CDR2: SEHNR, FQNEAQ (reference sequence). The CDR3 spells CASSLKDYGYTF. CDR3 nucleotides: TGTGCCAGCAGCTTAAAGGACTATGGCTACACCTTC.

CDR3 amino acids: CASSFTETGEQYF. The CDR3 coding sequence is TGTGCCAGCAGCTTCACGGAAACAGGGGAGCAGTACTTC. The chain recombines TRBV7-9 with TRBJ2-7, with D possibly matching TRBD1 (6 bases). The CDR3 runs to 13 residues. Germline assignment: CDR1 SEHNR and CDR2 FQNEAQ (reference sequence). The V end was cut by 3 bases, the J end by 7 bases, with 13 bases between.

This sequence joins TRBV27 and TRBJ1-6; 7 nucleotides align to TRBD1. Germline loops: CDR1 MNHEY, CDR2 SMNVEV (reference sequence). The J segment lost 6 bases and the V segment lost 6 bases, leaving 11 bases of the junction unmatched. CDR3 size: 16 residues. CDR3 coding DNA: TGTGCCAGCAGGGGGACAGTGATCATCCGTAATTCACCCCTCCACTTT. Its protein product is CASRGTVIIRNSPLHF.

The gene calls are TRBV3-1 (or the pseudogene TRBV3-2) and TRBJ2-1; D unresolved. From germline, CDR1 is LGHDT and CDR2 YNNKEL (reference sequence). Trimming stripped 1 base from V and 4 bases from J, with 5 bases between. CDR3 size: 13 residues. The CDR3 DNA reads as TGTGCCAGCAGCCAAGTGATTTACAATGAGCAGTTCTTC. Translating gives CASSQVIYNEQFF.

This chain joins TRBV7-2 and TRBJ2-2; 9 bases map to TRBD1. Trimming took 5 bases from V and 11 from J; bases not matched to a gene: 3. In germline, CDR1 is SGHTA, CDR2 FQGNSA. The CDR3 length is 12 residues. CDR3 DNA sequence: TGTGCCAGCAGCGTGGGACAGGGAGAGCTGTTTTTT. As protein: CASSVGQGELFF. The full variable domain, completed using reference TRBV7-2 and TRBJ2-2, is GAGVSQSPSNKVTEKGKDVELRCDPISGHTALYWYRQSLGQGLEFLIYFQGNSAPDKSGLPSDRFSAERTGGSVSTLTIQRTQQEDSAVYLCASSVGQGELFFGEGSRLTVL.

The CDR3 loop is CASSRDRAKQYF. The CDR3 region has the DNA TGTGCCAGCAGCCGGGACAGGGCCAAACAGTACTTC. The V call is TRBV7-9, the J call TRBJ2-7; 9 nucleotides match TRBD1. This CDR3 comprises 12 residues. J was trimmed by 10 bases and V by 5 bases; bases with no gene match: 6. Germline CDR1 reads SEHNR; CDR2 reads FQNEAQ (reference sequence).

The V gene is TRBV7-9, the J gene TRBJ1-1; D may be TRBD1 (5 bases). The length of the CDR3 is 15 residues. The germline V and J ends were trimmed by 1 base and 2 bases, with 11 bases remaining between them. Germline V gene sequence: CDR1 SEHNR, CDR2 FQNEAQ (reference sequence). Written as DNA, the CDR3 is TGTGCCAGCAGCTTAGTGGGCAGGGAAAACACTGAAGCTTTCTTT. This sequence encodes CASSLVGRENTEAFF.

V is TRBV4-2 and J is TRBJ2-7; D might be TRBD1 (6 bases). The germline CDR1 and CDR2 sequences are LGHNA and YNFKEQ. V shed 3 bases and J shed 5 bases, with 17 bases lying between them. The CDR3 is made up of 15 amino acids. Here the CDR3 reads CASSQEHGTYHEQYF. As DNA, the CDR3 is TGTGCCAGCAGCCAGGAACACGGGACATACCACGAGCAGTACTTC.

The V call is TRBV6-2 or TRBV6-3, the J call TRBJ2-1; 8 bases are shared with TRBD2. CDR1 MNHEY and CDR2 SVGEGT come from the germline V gene. The V and J ends lost 6 bases and 0 bases, in that order; junction bases with no gene match: 4. The CDR3 covers 15 residues. CDR3 in amino acids: CASSQREPSYNEQFF. DNA for the CDR3: TGTGCCAGCAGCCAGCGGGAGCCCTCCTACAATGAGCAGTTCTTC.

The chain uses TRBV2 and TRBJ2-7; 10 nucleotides match TRBD1. Germline CDR1 SNHLY, CDR2 FYNNEI. This CDR3 is built from 17 residues. V was clipped by 6 bases and J by 4 bases; unmatched bases: 15. Here the CDR3 reads CASSATMGQGTKYEQYF. The CDR3 DNA reads TGTGCCAGCAGCGCCACGATGGGACAGGGGACTAAGTACGAGCAGTACTTC.

This clone was found a few times. The chain carries TRBV9 and TRBJ2-3; 9 bases map to TRBD2. CDR1 is SGDLS and CDR2 is YYNGEE in the germline V gene. The CDR3 is 16 residues long. The trim removed 0 bases at V and 2 bases at J, leaving 4 bases unmatched. CDR3 in amino acids: CASSVDLAGSTDTQYF. CDR3 sequence (DNA): TGTGCCAGCAGCGTAGACCTAGCGGGGTCCACAGATACGCAGTATTTT.

The chain employs TRBV18 and TRBJ2-7; 9 bases match TRBD1. Trimming removed 5 bases from V and 5 bases from J; junction bases left unmatched: 4. The germline gives CDR1 KGHSH, CDR2 LQKENI. The CDR3 runs to 13 residues. CDR3 region: CASSSQGANEQYF. Written as DNA, the CDR3 is TGTGCCAGCTCATCACAGGGGGCCAACGAGCAGTACTTC.